What follows describes a single TCR beta chain. CDR3 length: 13 residues. The germline V and J ends were trimmed by 2 bases and 4 bases, with 9 bases remaining between them. The germline CDR1 and CDR2 sequences are SGHRS and YFSETQ. The sample belongs to a study of T cell changes during pregnancy in multiple sclerosis. Assay used: immunoSEQ multiplex PCR; TCRdb lists only in-frame clones, some missing. The sample holds 55,000 or so clones; about 90% are singletons and the top ten take 0.45% to 0.65%. Specimen: CD4+ T cells from peripheral blood mononuclear cells, collected in the first trimester of pregnancy. This clonotype originated in a female donor with multiple sclerosis, enrolled in a pregnancy study. The chain employs TRBV5-1 and TRBJ1-2; tentatively, D is TRBD1 (5 bases). The CDR3 loop reads CASSLRGGYGYTF. CDR3 DNA: TGCGCCAGCAGCTTACGGGGGGGCTATGGCTACACCTTC.